These T cell receptor beta chains were read from a single sample in a study of blood T cell repertoires in COVID-19. Libraries were prepared by immunoSEQ multiplex PCR; TCRdb keeps only in-frame clonotypes and omits some of them. The sample includes 450,000 to 500,000 clones, 75% to 90% seen only once; the top ten take under 0.75%. Sequenced input: PBMCs or T cells enriched from blood (not recorded which). The source is a woman aged 18 to 35 who had recovered from COVID-19. CDR3s include the opening cysteine and the closing phenylalanine or tryptophan. A D gene is named only where the DNA matches it firmly. Not all rows give a size; the values are once, few, many and, for expanded clones, a class.

CDR3aa: CASSFKPGLEAAQYF
CDR3nt: TGCGCCAGCAGCTTTAAACCGGGACTAGAGGCGGCCCAGTACTTC
d_gene: TRBD2
abundance: once
j_gene: TRBJ2-5
v_gene: TRBV5-1

CDR3aa: CASSGEKLFF
CDR3nt: TGTGCCAGTTCGGGGGAAAAACTGTTTTTT
d_gene: NA
abundance: NA
j_gene: TRBJ1-4
v_gene: TRBV11-2

CDR3aa: CSVRNTGEGGYTF
CDR3nt: TGCAGCGTTCGAAATACAGGGGAAGGTGGCTACACCTTC
d_gene: TRBD1
abundance: NA
j_gene: TRBJ1-2
v_gene: TRBV29-1

CDR3aa: CASRLDGDQPQHF
CDR3nt: TGTGCCAGCCGACTGGACGGGGATCAGCCCCAGCATTTT
d_gene: NA
abundance: NA
j_gene: TRBJ1-5
v_gene: TRBV18

CDR3aa: CASREAGEQYF
CDR3nt: TGTGCCAGCAGAGAAGCCGGCGAGCAGTACTTC
d_gene: NA
abundance: NA
j_gene: TRBJ2-7
v_gene: TRBV2

CDR3aa: CASSLEPDRDRGYTF
CDR3nt: TGCGCCAGCAGCTTGGAGCCTGACAGAGACAGGGGCTACACCTTC
d_gene: NA
abundance: NA
j_gene: TRBJ1-2
v_gene: TRBV5-1

CDR3aa: CASSSLAYNSPLHF
CDR3nt: TGTGCCAGCAGCTCGCTGGCTTATAATTCACCCCTCCACTTT
d_gene: NA
abundance: NA
j_gene: TRBJ1-6
v_gene: TRBV5-5

CDR3aa: CASSQGGRSNTEAFF
CDR3nt: TGTGCCAGCAGCCAAGGGGGCAGGTCGAACACTGAAGCTTTCTTT
d_gene: NA
abundance: NA
j_gene: TRBJ1-1
v_gene: TRBV4-2

CDR3aa: CASSLGLIGYNEQFF
CDR3nt: TGTGCCAGCAGCTTAGGTCTGATCGGCTACAATGAGCAGTTCTTC
d_gene: NA
abundance: NA
j_gene: TRBJ2-1
v_gene: TRBV13

CDR3aa: CASSHYRGYGYTF
CDR3nt: TGTGCCAGCAGCCATTACAGGGGGTATGGCTACACCTTC
d_gene: TRBD1
abundance: NA
j_gene: TRBJ1-2
v_gene: TRBV3-1/TRBV3-2

CDR3aa: CASSVAGNSPLHF
CDR3nt: TGTGCCAGCAGCGTTGCAGGGAATTCACCCCTCCACTTT
d_gene: NA
abundance: once
j_gene: TRBJ1-6
v_gene: TRBV7-9

CDR3aa: CASSHIQAGGDHTF
CDR3nt: TGTGCCAGCAGCCACATCCAAGCAGGGGGCGATCACACCTTC
d_gene: TRBD1
abundance: NA
j_gene: TRBJ1-2
v_gene: TRBV3-1/TRBV3-2

CDR3aa: CATTGGGEKLFF
CDR3nt: TGTGCCACCACAGGGGGCGGGGAAAAACTGTTTTTT
d_gene: TRBD1
abundance: once
j_gene: TRBJ1-4
v_gene: TRBV10-3

CDR3aa: CASSSETGTGSNQPQHF
CDR3nt: TGTGCCAGCAGCTCGGAAACTGGGACAGGTAGCAATCAGCCCCAGCATTTT
d_gene: TRBD1
abundance: NA
j_gene: TRBJ1-5
v_gene: TRBV5-4

CDR3aa: CAWSMDSPYNEQFF
CDR3nt: TGTGCCTGGAGTATGGACTCTCCCTACAATGAGCAGTTCTTC
d_gene: NA
abundance: NA
j_gene: TRBJ2-1
v_gene: TRBV30

CDR3aa: CASSRKRDSLPYGYTF
CDR3nt: TGTGCCAGCAGCCGTAAAAGGGACAGCCTTCCCTATGGCTACACCTTC
d_gene: TRBD1
abundance: once
j_gene: TRBJ1-2
v_gene: TRBV3-1/TRBV3-2

CDR3aa: CASSDHQSGGPSGYTF
CDR3nt: TGTGCCAGCAGTGACCACCAGTCAGGGGGCCCTAGTGGCTACACCTTC
d_gene: TRBD1
abundance: NA
j_gene: TRBJ1-2
v_gene: TRBV6-1

CDR3aa: CASMVSVNEQFF
CDR3nt: TGTGCCAGCATGGTCAGCGTCAATGAGCAGTTCTTC
d_gene: NA
abundance: NA
j_gene: TRBJ2-1
v_gene: TRBV2

CDR3aa: CASSQEGVEVEQFF
CDR3nt: TGCGCCAGCAGCCAAGAAGGGGTAGAGGTTGAGCAGTTCTTC
d_gene: NA
abundance: NA
j_gene: TRBJ2-1
v_gene: TRBV4-1

CDR3aa: CASSQDYAGVGNTIYF
CDR3nt: TGTGCCAGCAGCCAAGATTACGCAGGGGTCGGAAACACCATATATTTT
d_gene: NA
abundance: NA
j_gene: TRBJ1-3
v_gene: TRBV3-1/TRBV3-2

CDR3aa: CASNTGETIYEQYF
CDR3nt: TGCGCCAGCAATACCGGAGAGACGATCTACGAGCAGTACTTC
d_gene: NA
abundance: NA
j_gene: TRBJ2-7
v_gene: TRBV5-1

CDR3aa: CASIGLGDTEAFF
CDR3nt: TGTGCCAGCATAGGTTTAGGGGACACTGAAGCTTTCTTT
d_gene: NA
abundance: NA
j_gene: TRBJ1-1
v_gene: TRBV28

CDR3aa: CASFGTEETQYF
CDR3nt: TGCGCCAGTTTTGGGACAGAAGAGACCCAGTACTTC
d_gene: TRBD1
abundance: NA
j_gene: TRBJ2-5
v_gene: TRBV10-2

CDR3aa: CASSLGGAPGTEAFF
CDR3nt: TGTGCCAGCAGCCTAGGGGGGGCGCCCGGGACTGAAGCTTTCTTT
d_gene: NA
abundance: NA
j_gene: TRBJ1-1
v_gene: TRBV13

CDR3aa: CASSREPTNEKLFF
CDR3nt: TGTGCCAGCAGTAGAGAGCCAACTAATGAAAAACTGTTTTTT
d_gene: NA
abundance: NA
j_gene: TRBJ1-4
v_gene: TRBV6-5

CDR3aa: CASSLQDEQFF
CDR3nt: TGTGCCAGTAGCCTACAGGATGAGCAGTTCTTC
d_gene: NA
abundance: NA
j_gene: TRBJ2-1
v_gene: TRBV19

CDR3aa: CASSSGQGGTYEQYF
CDR3nt: TGTGCCAGCAGCTCTGGACAGGGTGGGACCTACGAGCAGTACTTC
d_gene: TRBD1
abundance: NA
j_gene: TRBJ2-7
v_gene: TRBV6-5

CDR3aa: CASSLVTGAGPDTQYF
CDR3nt: TGCGCCAGCAGCTTGGTTACAGGGGCAGGACCAGATACGCAGTATTTT
d_gene: TRBD1
abundance: NA
j_gene: TRBJ2-3
v_gene: TRBV5-1

CDR3aa: CASSERTVDNSPLHF
CDR3nt: TGTGCCAGCAGTGAGCGGACAGTCGATAATTCACCCCTCCACTTT
d_gene: NA
abundance: NA
j_gene: TRBJ1-6
v_gene: TRBV2

CDR3aa: CASSPTGNTEAFF
CDR3nt: TGTGCCAGCTCACCAACAGGAAACACTGAAGCTTTCTTT
d_gene: NA
abundance: NA
j_gene: TRBJ1-1
v_gene: TRBV18

CDR3aa: CASKVQREREQFF
CDR3nt: TGTGCCAGCAAAGTCCAGCGAGAAAGGGAGCAGTTCTTC
d_gene: NA
abundance: NA
j_gene: TRBJ2-1
v_gene: TRBV2

CDR3aa: CASSQDTDTGELFF
CDR3nt: TGTGCCAGCAGCCAAGATACGGACACCGGGGAGCTGTTTTTT
d_gene: NA
abundance: NA
j_gene: TRBJ2-2
v_gene: TRBV14

CDR3aa: CASRGEGVGKNQPQHF
CDR3nt: TGTGCCAGCAGAGGGGAGGGGGTCGGGAAAAATCAGCCCCAGCATTTT
d_gene: NA
abundance: NA
j_gene: TRBJ1-5
v_gene: TRBV2

CDR3aa: CASSDRTPPGTEAFF
CDR3nt: TGTGCCAGTAGCGACAGGACACCGCCGGGCACTGAAGCTTTCTTT
d_gene: NA
abundance: NA
j_gene: TRBJ1-1
v_gene: TRBV19

CDR3aa: CASGLASSGTNEQFF
CDR3nt: TGTGCTAGTGGTTTGGCTTCTAGCGGAACCAATGAGCAGTTCTTC
d_gene: TRBD2
abundance: NA
j_gene: TRBJ2-1
v_gene: TRBV12-5

CDR3aa: CASRLGTGKIF
CDR3nt: TGTGCAAGTCGCTTAGGGACAGGGAAGATTTTT
d_gene: NA
abundance: NA
j_gene: TRBJ1-4
v_gene: TRBV12-2

CDR3aa: CASSLGAGGTGELFF
CDR3nt: TGCGCCAGCAGCTTGGGGGCAGGGGGCACCGGGGAGCTGTTTTTT
d_gene: TRBD1
abundance: NA
j_gene: TRBJ2-2
v_gene: TRBV5-1

CDR3aa: CATSDLLEAGGGSGYTF
CDR3nt: TGTGCCACCAGTGATTTGTTAGAGGCGGGAGGGGGGAGTGGCTACACCTTC
d_gene: NA
abundance: NA
j_gene: TRBJ1-2
v_gene: TRBV24-1

CDR3aa: CASSRRGAGNTEAFF
CDR3nt: TGTGCCAGCAGCAGGCGGGGGGCAGGAAACACTGAAGCTTTCTTT
d_gene: NA
abundance: NA
j_gene: TRBJ1-1
v_gene: TRBV28

CDR3aa: CASSLDVGSSYNEQFF
CDR3nt: TGCGCCAGCAGCTTAGATGTAGGGAGCTCCTACAATGAGCAGTTCTTC
d_gene: NA
abundance: NA
j_gene: TRBJ2-1
v_gene: TRBV5-1

CDR3aa: CASSEALGLRDQPQHF
CDR3nt: TGTGCCAGCAGTGAAGCCCTGGGGCTCCGCGATCAGCCCCAGCATTTT
d_gene: NA
abundance: NA
j_gene: TRBJ1-5
v_gene: TRBV6-1

CDR3aa: CASGLRGTEAFF
CDR3nt: TGTGCTAGTGGTTTGAGAGGGACTGAAGCTTTCTTT
d_gene: NA
abundance: NA
j_gene: TRBJ1-1
v_gene: TRBV12-5

CDR3aa: CASSDGDRGQNTEAFF
CDR3nt: TGTGCCAGTAGTGATGGAGACAGGGGGCAAAACACTGAAGCTTTCTTT
d_gene: TRBD1
abundance: NA
j_gene: TRBJ1-1
v_gene: TRBV19

CDR3aa: CARSSGLGTYEQYF
CDR3nt: TGTGCCCGATCGTCGGGGTTGGGGACCTACGAGCAGTACTTC
d_gene: NA
abundance: NA
j_gene: TRBJ2-7
v_gene: TRBV30

CDR3aa: CASSPPLGYNEQFF
CDR3nt: TGTGCCAGCTCACCCCCACTAGGGTACAATGAGCAGTTCTTC
d_gene: NA
abundance: NA
j_gene: TRBJ2-1
v_gene: TRBV18

CDR3aa: CASSQPPRGYGYTF
CDR3nt: TGCGCCAGCAGCCAACCACCTAGGGGCTATGGCTACACCTTC
d_gene: NA
abundance: NA
j_gene: TRBJ1-2
v_gene: TRBV4-1

CDR3aa: CASSFNRVSSEQYF
CDR3nt: TGTGCCAGCAGTTTTAACAGGGTATCATCCGAGCAGTACTTC
d_gene: NA
abundance: NA
j_gene: TRBJ2-7
v_gene: TRBV28

CDR3aa: CASSLPRVNTEAFF
CDR3nt: TGCGCCAGCAGCTTGCCCCGGGTGAACACTGAAGCTTTCTTT
d_gene: NA
abundance: NA
j_gene: TRBJ1-1
v_gene: TRBV5-1

CDR3aa: CASSVGTGIGQPQHF
CDR3nt: TGTGCCAGCAGCGTAGGGACAGGGATAGGTCAGCCCCAGCATTTT
d_gene: TRBD1
abundance: NA
j_gene: TRBJ1-5
v_gene: TRBV9

CDR3aa: CASSEGRLELAYEQYF
CDR3nt: TGTGCCAGCAGTGAAGGGAGGTTAGAGTTGGCCTACGAGCAGTACTTC
d_gene: NA
abundance: NA
j_gene: TRBJ2-7
v_gene: TRBV2

CDR3aa: CASSVGEGPQHF
CDR3nt: TGTGCCAGCAGCGTAGGGGAGGGGCCCCAGCATTTT
d_gene: NA
abundance: NA
j_gene: TRBJ1-5
v_gene: TRBV9

CDR3aa: CASSRRTDTTDTQYF
CDR3nt: TGCGCCAGCAGCCGGCGGACTGATACAACAGATACGCAGTATTTT
d_gene: NA
abundance: NA
j_gene: TRBJ2-3
v_gene: TRBV4-1

CDR3aa: CASSLAVMAGPYQETQYF
CDR3nt: TGTGCCAGCAGCTTGGCTGTTATGGCGGGGCCGTACCAAGAGACCCAGTACTTC
d_gene: NA
abundance: NA
j_gene: TRBJ2-5
v_gene: TRBV7-8

CDR3aa: CATHRDRGEKLFF
CDR3nt: TGTGCCACCCACCGGGACAGGGGCGAAAAACTGTTTTTT
d_gene: TRBD1
abundance: NA
j_gene: TRBJ1-4
v_gene: TRBV2

CDR3aa: CASAANAATNEKLFF
CDR3nt: TGTGCCAGCGCGGCCAATGCTGCAACTAATGAAAAACTGTTTTTT
d_gene: NA
abundance: NA
j_gene: TRBJ1-4
v_gene: TRBV5-8

CDR3aa: CSVEDRVGDQEQYF
CDR3nt: TGCAGCGTTGAAGATCGGGTAGGGGATCAAGAGCAGTACTTC
d_gene: NA
abundance: NA
j_gene: TRBJ2-7
v_gene: TRBV29-1

CDR3aa: CASGLVLGRTGNTIYF
CDR3nt: TGTGCTAGTGGTTTGGTACTGGGGCGGACTGGAAACACCATATATTTT
d_gene: NA
abundance: NA
j_gene: TRBJ1-3
v_gene: TRBV12-5

CDR3aa: CASSGTSGGDEQYF
CDR3nt: TGTGCCAGCAGTGGGACTAGCGGGGGGGACGAGCAGTACTTC
d_gene: TRBD2
abundance: NA
j_gene: TRBJ2-7
v_gene: TRBV2